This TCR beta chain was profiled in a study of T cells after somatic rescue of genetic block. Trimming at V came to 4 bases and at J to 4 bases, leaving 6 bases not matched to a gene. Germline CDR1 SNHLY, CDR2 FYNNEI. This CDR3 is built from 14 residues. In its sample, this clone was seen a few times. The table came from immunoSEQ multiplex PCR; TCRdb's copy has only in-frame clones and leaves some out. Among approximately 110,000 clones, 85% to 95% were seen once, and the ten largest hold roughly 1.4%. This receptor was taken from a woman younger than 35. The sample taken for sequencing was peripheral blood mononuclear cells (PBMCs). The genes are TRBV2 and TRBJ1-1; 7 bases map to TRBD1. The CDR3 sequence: CASSVGGWGTEAFF. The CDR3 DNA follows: TGTGCCAGCAGTGTAGGGGGCTGGGGCACTGAAGCTTTCTTT.